One and the same sample provided the 14 T cell receptor beta chains below, sequenced in a study of cytomegalovirus exposure and HLA in healthy donors. Produced via immunoSEQ multiplex PCR; TCRdb's table is partial and in-frame only. This sample yields more than 85,000 clones, of which around 86% are seen a single time; roughly 4% belongs to the top ten. Material for sequencing was PBMCs. The receptors were sampled from a woman aged 18-29 years in good health and CMV-seropositive.

This chain uses TRBV6-1 with TRBJ2-4; possibly TRBD2 for D (6 bases). This CDR3 contains 13 residues. The V end was cut by 7 bases, the J end by 5 bases, with 12 bases between. The germline V gene has CDR1 MNHNS and CDR2 SASEGT. CDR3 nucleotides: TGTGCCAGCACTTCCTCGGGGGAAAACATTCAGTACTTC. This translates into CASTSSGENIQYF.

This sequence joins TRBV7-9 and TRBJ1-2; a possible D gene is TRBD1 (5 bases). Germline loops: CDR1 SEHNR, CDR2 FQNEAQ (reference sequence). V was trimmed by 6 bases and J by 5 bases, leaving 19 bases between them. The length of the CDR3 is 15 residues. CDR3 region: CASSFSRTPWYGYTF. In DNA, the CDR3 is TGTGCCAGCAGTTTTTCTAGGACACCGTGGTATGGCTACACCTTC.

This clone was seen once. In nucleotides, the CDR3 is TGTGCCAGCAGTTTATTCTTCCCCACGGACAATGAGCAGTTCTTC. This codes for CASSLFFPTDNEQFF. This chain uses TRBV27 with TRBJ2-1; D gene uncertain. Germline CDR1 reads MNHEY; CDR2 reads SMNVEV (reference sequence). This CDR3 has 15 amino acids. Trimming cost V 1 base and J 5 bases, with 12 bases left between them.

The chain combines TRBV27 with TRBJ2-7, with 7 bases identical to TRBD2. CDR3 size: 12 residues. The germline CDR1 and CDR2 sequences are MNHEY and SMNVEV (reference sequence). J lost 3 bases, V lost 6 bases, and 2 bases had no gene match. CDR3 sequence (DNA): TGTGCCAGCAGCGGGGGGAACTACGAGCAGTACTTC. It is translated as CASSGGNYEQYF.

This chain uses TRBV11-2 with TRBJ2-7; 9 positions match TRBD1. Per the germline V gene, CDR1 is SGHAT and CDR2 is FQNNGV. V lost 1 base to trimming and J lost 4 bases; unmatched junction nucleotides: 5. CDR3 length equals 15 residues. CDR3 sequence reads: CASSLAWDRVYEQYF. CDR3 coding DNA: TGTGCCAGCAGCTTAGCGTGGGACAGGGTTTACGAGCAGTACTTC.

This rearrangement joins TRBV7-8 to TRBJ2-5, with D perhaps TRBD1 (5 bases). The CDR3 length is 14 residues. The germline V gene has CDR1 SGHVS and CDR2 FQNEAQ. Between the trimmed V and J ends, which lost 4 bases and 3 bases, there was a span of 12 bases. CDR3 sequence: CASSSVGREETQYF. CDR3 bases: TGTGCCAGCAGCTCGGTGGGCAGGGAAGAGACCCAGTACTTC.

The chain joins TRBV10-3 to TRBJ1-2, with 9 bases aligning to TRBD1. Germline V CDR1 and CDR2: ENHRY, SYGVKD. This CDR3 is 13 amino acids long. With V trimmed by 8 bases and J by 8 bases, 9 bases remained unmatched. The CDR3 loop is CAIQGQGYEGYTF. CDR3 DNA: TGTGCCATCCAGGGACAGGGTTATGAAGGCTACACCTTC.

The chain employs TRBV5-1 and TRBJ2-5; 8 positions agree with TRBD1. The CDR3 has 18 residues. Germline V gene lookup returns CDR1 SGHRS and CDR2 YFSETQ. With V trimmed by 2 bases and J by 5 bases, 17 bases remained unmatched. The CDR3 loop reads CASSFGRSGRGRGETQYF. CDR3 coding DNA: TGCGCCAGCAGCTTTGGCCGCTCGGGCAGGGGGCGCGGGGAGACCCAGTACTTC.

The chain carries TRBV7-9 and TRBJ2-1, with 14 bases lining up with TRBD2. The germline gives CDR1 SEHNR, CDR2 FQNEAQ (reference sequence). The CDR3 sequence is 18 residues long. The V segment lost 3 bases and the J segment 8 bases; nucleotides outside the gene matches: 12. The CDR3 DNA is TGTGCCAGCAGCTTGCGGCGACTAGCGGGAGGGCCCGGGGATGAGCAGTTCTTC. The encoded protein is CASSLRRLAGGPGDEQFF.

The chain has TRBV7-6 and TRBJ2-3; D gene uncertain. Trimming stripped 5 bases from V and 2 bases from J, with 11 bases between. Per the germline V gene, CDR1 is SGHVS and CDR2 is FNYEAQ. The CDR3 totals 14 residues. CDR3 coding DNA: TGTGCCAGCAGCACCAGGCATTACACAGATACGCAGTATTTT. It yields the protein CASSTRHYTDTQYF.

The chain couples TRBV29-1 to TRBJ2-7; 7 nucleotides align to TRBD1. With V trimmed by 2 bases and J by 0 bases, 4 bases remained unmatched. The CDR3 has 14 amino acids. The germline V gene encodes CDR1 SQVTM and CDR2 ANQGSEA. CDR3 DNA sequence: TGCAGCGTTGAATACAGGGGTGACTCCTACGAGCAGTACTTC. Translating gives CSVEYRGDSYEQYF.

In its sample, this clone was seen once. The chain uses TRBV27 and TRBJ1-2, with unresolved D. The germline V and J ends were trimmed by 6 bases and 1 base, with 12 bases remaining between them. The germline CDR1 and CDR2 sequences are MNHEY and SMNVEV (reference sequence). The CDR3 is 14 amino acids. The CDR3 region is CASSTFRNNYGYTF. In DNA form, the CDR3 reads TGTGCCAGCAGCACATTCAGAAATAACTATGGCTACACCTTC.

This clone was counted between two and nine times. This sequence joins TRBV18 and TRBJ1-5, with D possibly TRBD1 on 5 matching bases. V was cut by 2 bases and J by 3 bases, with 11 bases left in between. This CDR3 region has 15 residues. Germline V gene lookup returns CDR1 KGHSH and CDR2 LQKENI. As DNA, the CDR3 is TGTGCCAGCTCACCAGAGGGAGGGGACAATCAGCCCCAGCATTTT. Residues: CASSPEGGDNQPQHF. Combining the CDR3 with reference TRBV18 and TRBJ1-5 gives the whole variable domain NAGVMQNPRHLVRRRGQEARLRCSPMKGHSHVYWYRQLPEEGLKFMVYLQKENIIDESGMPKERFSAEFPKEGPSILRIQQVVRGDSAAYFCASSPEGGDNQPQHFGDGTRLSIL.

The rearrangement joins TRBV6-5 to TRBJ2-7; D not certain. Germline lookup yields CDR1 MNHEY and CDR2 SVGAGI. The germline V and J ends were trimmed by 6 bases and 3 bases, with 6 bases remaining between them. The CDR3 is 11 residues long. This CDR3 is CASSLNYEQYF. Here the CDR3 DNA reads TGTGCCAGCAGCTTAAACTACGAGCAGTACTTC.